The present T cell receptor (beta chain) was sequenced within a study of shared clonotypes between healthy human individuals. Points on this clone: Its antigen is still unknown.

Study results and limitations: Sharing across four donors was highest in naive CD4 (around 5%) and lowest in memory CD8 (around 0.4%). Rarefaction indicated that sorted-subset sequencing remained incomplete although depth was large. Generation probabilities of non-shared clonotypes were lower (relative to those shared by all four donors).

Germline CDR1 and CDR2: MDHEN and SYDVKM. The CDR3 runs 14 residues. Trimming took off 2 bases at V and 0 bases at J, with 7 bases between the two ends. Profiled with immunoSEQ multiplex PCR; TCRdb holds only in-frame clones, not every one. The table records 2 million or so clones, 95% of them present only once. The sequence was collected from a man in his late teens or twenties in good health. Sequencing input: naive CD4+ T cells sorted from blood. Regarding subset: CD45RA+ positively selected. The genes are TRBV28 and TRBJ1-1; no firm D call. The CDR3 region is CASSLRILNTEAFF. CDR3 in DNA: TGTGCCAGCAGTTTACGGATACTGAACACTGAAGCTTTCTTT.